One TCR beta chain is described in this entry. Its antigen remains unidentified. The sample originates from a study of T cells in tuberculosis. Time point specified: new active TB diagnosis, blood taken before or within 7 days of starting treatment. HIV-seronegative South African adults aged 18 years or older had newly diagnosed active tuberculosis. Study-level results: GMM-specific TCRs were nearer to active tuberculosis alpha repertoires, suggesting expansion. Samples were chosen by availability of cryopreserved specimens.

This table comes from immunoSEQ multiplex PCR, and its TCRdb copy is limited to in-frame clones, with some not included. Of approximately 22,000 clones listed, 70% to 90% are singletons. From germline, CDR1 is LNHDA and CDR2 SQIVND (reference sequence). The length of the CDR3 is 14 residues. V lost 3 bases, J lost 3 bases, and 9 bases lay in between. The chain employs TRBV19 and TRBJ1-5, with no clear D. The sequenced sample was PBMCs, obtained at tuberculosis diagnosis. The TCR comes from an adult with tuberculosis. This CDR3 is CASSIVADNQPQHF. CDR3 nucleotide sequence: TGTGCCAGTAGTATCGTGGCAGACAATCAGCCCCAGCATTTT.